The rows below give T cell receptor beta chains drawn from one sample of a study of T cell responses to AZD1222 COVID-19 vaccine. Using immunoSEQ multiplex PCR, the repertoire was profiled, and TCRdb retains in-frame clones only, with some absent. The sample lists some 110,000 clones; approximately 90% were seen once. Material: peripheral blood, obtained 28 days after the second AZD1222 dose. The source of these receptors is an adult who received the AZD1222 COVID-19 vaccine. CDR3s include the opening cysteine and the closing phenylalanine or tryptophan. The D gene is left open where the match is weak. Clone size is given for some rows only: seen once, a few or many times, or a class if the clone is expanded.

. | TRBJ1-4 | . | TRBV6-5 | TGTGCCAGCGCCCCGGCCCAGGGGACTGAAAAACTGTTTTTT | CASAPAQGTEKLFF
TRBD2 | TRBJ2-2 | . | TRBV28 | TGTGCCAGCAGTTCCTGGACTAGCGGGAACCCGAACACCGGGGAGCTGTTTTTT | CASSSWTSGNPNTGELFF
. | TRBJ2-7 | . | TRBV5-4 | TGTGCCAGCAGCTTGCACCCGAGCTCCTACGAGCAGTACTTC | CASSLHPSSYEQYF
TRBD2 | TRBJ2-7 | . | TRBV6-5 | TGTGCCAGCAGCAACAGTCTGGGAGGGACCTACGAGCAGTACTTC | CASSNSLGGTYEQYF
TRBD2 | TRBJ2-3 | . | TRBV4-1 | TGCGCCAGCAGACCATTAGCGGGGGGGCAGGCAGATACGCAGTATTTT | CASRPLAGGQADTQYF
. | TRBJ2-7 | once | TRBV12-3/TRBV12-4 | TGTGCCAGCAGTTTGGTTAGTTATTACGAGCAGTACTTC | CASSLVSYYEQYF
TRBD2 | TRBJ2-1 | . | TRBV15 | TGTGCCACCAGCAGAGATCCAAGCGGGAGGACCAATGAGCAGTTCTTC | CATSRDPSGRTNEQFF
. | TRBJ1-2 | once | TRBV15 | TGTGCCACCAGCAGAGATACGGGGGAGGCTTATGGCTACACCTTC | CATSRDTGEAYGYTF
. | TRBJ2-5 | . | TRBV7-3 | TGTGCCAGCAGCTTGTACAGGGAGGGGACCCAGTACTTC | CASSLYREGTQYF
. | TRBJ2-3 | . | TRBV28 | TGTGCCAGCAGTCCGGACGGGGATACGCAGTATTTT | CASSPDGDTQYF
TRBD2 | TRBJ2-7 | . | TRBV7-9 | TGTGCCAGCAGCTTATCGGTTGCGGGGGGCGACGAGCAGTACTTC | CASSLSVAGGDEQYF
TRBD2 | TRBJ2-3 | . | TRBV5-4 | TGTGCCAGCAGCTTGGGGCTAGCGGGAGTAACAGATACGCAGTATTTT | CASSLGLAGVTDTQYF
. | TRBJ1-1 | few | TRBV12-3/TRBV12-4 | TGTGCCAGCATCCGAACGGGACCTGAAGCTTTCTTT | CASIRTGPEAFF
TRBD1 | TRBJ2-2 | once | TRBV7-9 | TGTGCCAGCAGCGGCCGGGACAGGGTGAACACCGGGGAGCTGTTTTTT | CASSGRDRVNTGELFF
. | TRBJ2-2 | . | TRBV7-3 | TGTGCCAGCAGCCCGACTCCGGGTTGGGGGATCGGGGAGCTGTTTTTT | CASSPTPGWGIGELFF
TRBD2 | TRBJ2-5 | . | TRBV28 | TGTGCCAGCAGTTCGAGCGGGGGAAGGTACCAAGAGACCCAGTACTTC | CASSSSGGRYQETQYF
. | TRBJ1-5 | . | TRBV2 | TGTGCCAGCAGTGTATCGCGGGTAAATCAGCCCCAGCATTTT | CASSVSRVNQPQHF
. | TRBJ2-5 | . | TRBV7-3 | TGTGCCAGCAGCCTAGGGGGGTCCAGGGAGACCCAGTACTTC | CASSLGGSRETQYF
TRBD2 | TRBJ2-1 | . | TRBV18 | TGTGCCAGCTCACAAGGGACTAGCGGCAATGAGCAGTTCTTC | CASSQGTSGNEQFF
TRBD1 | TRBJ2-7 | . | TRBV28 | TGTGCCAGCAGTTCCCACGACAGGGGACCTAACGAGCAGTACTTC | CASSSHDRGPNEQYF
. | TRBJ1-1 | . | TRBV30 | TGTGCCTGGAAGAATGATCTTGAAGCTTTCTTT | CAWKNDLEAFF
. | TRBJ1-6 | . | TRBV11-2 | TGTGCCAGCAGCTTAGTCCCGCCAGCGGTGGGTAATTCACCCCTCCACTTT | CASSLVPPAVGNSPLHF
. | TRBJ2-7 | . | TRBV5-1 | TGCGCCAGCAGCCATATTGAGGCCTACGAGCAGTACTTC | CASSHIEAYEQYF
TRBD2 | TRBJ2-7 | . | TRBV10-3 | TGTGCCATCACGGCTAGCGGGGGGGGAACCTACGAGCAGTACTTC | CAITASGGGTYEQYF
. | TRBJ1-5 | . | TRBV19 | TGTGCCAGTAGTATCAAGGGGTGGGCGGGGAGCAATCAGCCCCAGCATTTT | CASSIKGWAGSNQPQHF
TRBD2 | TRBJ2-1 | . | TRBV7-2 | TGTGCCAGCAGCTTTCAGCGGGGATTCTACAATGAGCAGTTCTTC | CASSFQRGFYNEQFF
TRBD1 | TRBJ1-5 | . | TRBV18 | TGTGCCAGCTCACGAGGGACAGGGGTAAATCAGCCCCAGCATTTT | CASSRGTGVNQPQHF
. | TRBJ2-7 | . | TRBV5-4 | TGTGCCAGCAGTTCTCCGGCTCGTCACTACGAGCAGTACTTC | CASSSPARHYEQYF
. | TRBJ2-2 | . | TRBV7-3 | TGTGCCAGCAGCCTCATAGGCGGGGTCACCGGGGAGCTGTTTTTT | CASSLIGGVTGELFF
TRBD1 | TRBJ1-5 | . | TRBV5-3 | TGTGCCAGAAGCTTGGCCTTACACAGGGGGCCATCTGTTCCCCAGCATTTT | CARSLALHRGPSVPQHF
. | TRBJ2-1 | once | TRBV19 | TGTGCCACCCGGCAGGGGGGCAATGAGCAGTTCTTC | CATRQGGNEQFF
. | TRBJ2-3 | . | TRBV28 | TGTGCCAGCAGTTCCAGGGTGCAGTATTTT | CASSSRVQYF
. | TRBJ2-7 | . | TRBV5-4 | TGTGCCAGCAGCTTCCGGGGGACCTACGAGCAGTACTTC | CASSFRGTYEQYF
. | TRBJ2-4 | . | TRBV3-1/TRBV3-2 | TGTGCCAGCAGCCAGGGAACTCAAAACATTCAGTACTTC | CASSQGTQNIQYF
. | TRBJ2-1 | . | TRBV9 | TGTGCCAGCAGCGTAGCCCCAAACAATGAGCAGTTCTTC | CASSVAPNNEQFF
. | TRBJ2-3 | . | TRBV14 | TGTGCCAGTTCTCTGGCTTCAGATACGCAGTATTTT | CASSLASDTQYF
. | TRBJ2-1 | . | TRBV3-1/TRBV3-2 | TGTGCCAGCAGCCCCTGGACTACCTACAATGAGCAGTTCTTC | CASSPWTTYNEQFF
. | TRBJ1-3 | . | TRBV9 | TGTGCCAGCAGCGCGGGAGAACGGGGGTCCCTAAGCTCTGGAAACACCATATATTTT | CASSAGERGSLSSGNTIYF
TRBD1 | TRBJ2-3 | . | TRBV7-2 | TGTGCCAGCAGCTCTCGACAGGGGGCGCGATATACGCAGTATTTT | CASSSRQGARYTQYF
. | TRBJ1-1 | . | TRBV4-1 | TGCGCCAGCAGCTATGACGGGGGCACTGAAGCTTTCTTT | CASSYDGGTEAFF
. | TRBJ1-4 | . | TRBV6-1 | TGTGCCAGCAGTGAAGCTCTAGGGCTGACTAATGAAAAACTGTTTTTT | CASSEALGLTNEKLFF
. | TRBJ2-3 | . | TRBV4-2 | TGTGCCAGCAGCACGCGGGCCAGATCCACAGATACGCAGTATTTT | CASSTRARSTDTQYF
. | TRBJ2-7 | . | TRBV4-2 | TGTGCCAGCACCAGACTGGGGACCTACGAGCAGTACTTC | CASTRLGTYEQYF
. | TRBJ2-4 | . | TRBV5-1 | TGCGCCAGCAGCTTTTTAGAGGCGACCAAAAACATTCAGTACTTC | CASSFLEATKNIQYF
TRBD2 | TRBJ2-1 | . | TRBV27 | TGTGCCAGCAGCTTATTCGGGGGAGGGGATGAGCAGTTCTTC | CASSLFGGGDEQFF
. | TRBJ1-5 | . | TRBV11-2 | TGTGCCAGCAGCTTAGAAGGTCAGCCCCAGCATTTT | CASSLEGQPQHF
. | TRBJ1-6 | . | TRBV19 | TGTGCCAGTAGTACCATAACGGTTTCCTATAATTCACCCCTCCACTTT | CASSTITVSYNSPLHF
. | TRBJ1-1 | few | TRBV7-9 | TGTGCCAGCAGCTCTACTATTACCGACAGGAACACTGAAGCTTTCTTT | CASSSTITDRNTEAFF
. | TRBJ1-1 | . | TRBV18 | TGTGCCAGCTCACTTCTGGTAGGGGAACTTACTGAAGCTTTCTTT | CASSLLVGELTEAFF
TRBD1 | TRBJ1-4 | . | TRBV2 | TGTGCCAGCAGTAGACAGGGCTGGGGTGAAAAACTGTTTTTT | CASSRQGWGEKLFF
. | TRBJ2-3 | . | TRBV1 | TGCACCAGCAGCCAGGTCGGAGTAGATACGCAGTATTTT | CTSSQVGVDTQYF
. | TRBJ2-7 | . | TRBV7-8 | TGTGCCAGCAGCTTTAGGACAGTATACGAGCAGTACTTC | CASSFRTVYEQYF
TRBD2 | TRBJ2-1 | . | TRBV6-5 | TGTGCCAGCAGTTACAGCGGCGGGGGGGAATACAATGAGCAGTTCTTC | CASSYSGGGEYNEQFF
. | TRBJ2-7 | . | TRBV9 | TGTGCCAGCAGCCCCCCCGTGGGATACCATTCTCACGAGCAGTACTTC | CASSPPVGYHSHEQYF
. | TRBJ1-1 | . | TRBV7-3 | TGTGCCAGCAGCGCGGGACACGAGGGAGGGGACACTGAAGCTTTCTTT | CASSAGHEGGDTEAFF